Sequencing of this TCR beta chain was carried out in a study of T cells in Graves' hyperthyroidism and ophthalmopathy. RNA transcripts gave rise to amplified TCR beta CDR3 regions. First-round RT-PCR of the TCR CDR3 relied on the HTBI primer set. TCRdb re-derived calls from the multiplex PCR reads in MiXCR, one entry per CDR3 protein. Of about 590,000 distinct CDR3 sequences in the sample, 14% were seen once. This clonotype has ten or more counts. Trimming shortened V by 4 bases and J by 2 bases, and 14 bases separated the two germline ends. In germline, CDR1 is LNHDA, CDR2 SQIVND (reference sequence). The CDR3 has 15 amino acids. Diagnoses were established using clinical symptoms, serum thyroxine and TRAb, thyroid ultrasound and orbital computed tomography. PBMCs were sourced from roughly 9.3 ml fresh peripheral blood.

The sample comprised blood. This chain joins TRBV19 and TRBJ1-1, with D possibly matching TRBD1 (5 bases). The receptor was isolated from a woman aged 18-29 years with Graves' ophthalmopathy. The CDR3 protein is CASSTARGKNTEAFF. In nucleotides, the CDR3 is TGTGCCAGTAGTACAGCGCGGGGGAAAAACACTGAAGCTTTCTTT.